A selection of T cell receptor beta chains follows, all from one sample in a study of blood T cell repertoires in COVID-19. The data were produced by immunoSEQ multiplex PCR, yet TCRdb's version contains in-frame clones alone and is incomplete. This table has 85,000 to 95,000 clones, 89% appearing once. The sequenced sample consisted of peripheral blood. These receptors came from a woman of 80 years or more with active COVID-19. Each CDR3 is given with its conserved first and last residue. A D gene is named only where the DNA matches it firmly. A row's size may be missing; if present it is once, few, many or a size class.

j_call	d_call	v_call	clone_size	cdr3_aa	cdr3_nt
TRBJ2-1	-	TRBV6-2/TRBV6-3	-	CASSYSLLARSSYNEQFF	TGTGCCAGCAGTTACTCGTTATTAGCCCGGAGCTCCTACAATGAGCAGTTCTTC
TRBJ1-2	TRBD1	TRBV10-3	-	CAISDGGQGDYGYTF	TGTGCCATCAGTGACGGCGGACAGGGCGACTATGGCTACACCTTC
TRBJ2-3	-	TRBV28	-	CASTRLGLISGDTQYF	TGTGCCAGCACCCGTCTCGGACTAATATCCGGTGATACGCAGTATTTT
TRBJ1-1	TRBD1	TRBV28	once	CASRLGTENTEAFF	TGTGCCAGCAGACTCGGGACAGAGAACACTGAAGCTTTCTTT
TRBJ2-2	TRBD2	TRBV19	-	CASRVLAGGTGELFF	TGTGCCAGTAGAGTCCTAGCGGGAGGAACCGGGGAGCTGTTTTTT
TRBJ1-5	-	TRBV28	-	CASSLRRTNNQPQHF	TGTGCCAGCAGTTTACGGCGGACAAATAATCAGCCCCAGCATTTT
TRBJ2-7	-	TRBV27	-	CASSFKDKSYEQYF	TGTGCCAGCAGCTTCAAGGACAAATCCTACGAGCAGTACTTC
TRBJ1-1	-	TRBV15	-	CATSRGAPRGTEAFF	TGTGCCACCAGCAGAGGGGCCCCCCGAGGGACTGAAGCTTTCTTT
TRBJ1-5	-	TRBV5-8	-	CASSFYVGQNNQPQHF	TGTGCCAGCAGCTTCTACGTCGGACAGAACAATCAGCCCCAGCATTTT
TRBJ2-3	-	TRBV27	-	CASSLGEGGADTQYF	TGTGCCAGCAGTTTAGGGGAGGGGGGCGCAGATACGCAGTATTTT
TRBJ1-1	TRBD1	TRBV5-1	-	CASSLAAGGTEAFF	TGCGCCAGCAGCTTGGCGGCAGGGGGCACTGAAGCTTTCTTT
TRBJ2-7	TRBD2	TRBV18	-	CASSPGTSGNQDEQYF	TGTGCCAGCTCACCAGGGACTAGCGGGAATCAAGACGAGCAGTACTTC
TRBJ2-7	-	TRBV9	-	CASSVALGPYEQYF	TGTGCCAGCAGCGTAGCCCTGGGCCCCTACGAGCAGTACTTC
TRBJ2-4	-	TRBV5-1	few	CASSGTGAPGEIQYF	TGCGCCAGCAGCGGAACAGGGGCGCCGGGGGAAATTCAGTACTTC
TRBJ2-5	-	TRBV7-3	-	CASSLAVQETQYF	TGTGCCAGCAGCTTGGCGGTCCAAGAGACCCAGTACTTC
TRBJ2-6	TRBD1	TRBV4-3	-	CASLTPAGTVYLGPSGANVLTF	TGCGCCAGCTTAACCCCAGCCGGGACAGTTTACTTAGGACCCTCTGGGGCCAACGTCCTGACTTTC
TRBJ2-2	-	TRBV7-3	-	CASSLAPNTGELFF	TGTGCCAGCAGCTTAGCGCCCAACACCGGGGAGCTGTTTTTT
TRBJ1-5	-	TRBV4-1	few	CASSQVTAGNQPQHF	TGCGCCAGCAGCCAAGTAACAGCTGGCAATCAGCCCCAGCATTTT
TRBJ2-5	-	TRBV29-1	-	CSVDGSGQETQYF	TGCAGCGTTGATGGTAGCGGACAAGAGACCCAGTACTTC
TRBJ2-5	TRBD1	TRBV5-4	-	CASSPPGTGRETQYF	TGTGCCAGCAGCCCGCCCGGGACAGGACGGGAGACCCAGTACTTC
TRBJ2-1	-	TRBV3-1/TRBV3-2	-	CASSQVGNEQFF	TGTGCCAGCAGCCAAGTCGGGAATGAGCAGTTCTTC
TRBJ1-4	-	TRBV20-1	-	CSAGGRGATNEKLFF	TGCAGTGCTGGTGGTAGGGGCGCAACTAATGAAAAACTGTTTTTT
TRBJ1-2	TRBD1	TRBV4-1	few	CASSQAFHGQEDGYTF	TGCGCCAGCAGCCAAGCTTTTCACGGACAGGAGGATGGCTACACCTTC
TRBJ2-1	-	TRBV11-2	-	CASSLSGQRYNEQFF	TGTGCCAGCAGCCTAAGCGGGCAGCGTTACAATGAGCAGTTCTTC
TRBJ1-1	TRBD1	TRBV9	-	CASSLEGQGYEAFF	TGTGCCAGCAGCCTAGAGGGACAGGGGTATGAAGCTTTCTTT
TRBJ1-2	-	TRBV9	-	CASSVGSTERYGYTF	TGTGCCAGCAGCGTAGGATCGACAGAGAGATATGGCTACACCTTC
TRBJ2-7	-	TRBV20-1	-	CSARGPNEQYF	TGCAGTGCTAGGGGGCCCAACGAGCAGTACTTC
TRBJ2-7	TRBD1	TRBV18	-	CASSPGTGGHEQYF	TGTGCCAGCTCCCCCGGGACAGGGGGCCACGAGCAGTACTTC
TRBJ2-3	-	TRBV7-2	once	CASSFNFDTQYF	TGTGCCAGCAGTTTCAACTTCGATACGCAGTATTTT
TRBJ2-7	-	TRBV7-9	few	CASSLKGIIGDEQYF	TGTGCCAGCAGCCTTAAGGGGATCATCGGTGACGAGCAGTACTTC
TRBJ2-5	-	TRBV6-2/TRBV6-3	-	CASSYSRGAWETQYF	TGTGCCAGCAGTTACTCCCGTGGGGCTTGGGAGACCCAGTACTTC
TRBJ1-5	-	TRBV9	-	CASSATGHSNQPQHF	TGTGCCAGCAGCGCTACAGGGCACAGCAATCAGCCCCAGCATTTT
TRBJ2-3	-	TRBV25-1	-	CASSEYLSGLGGTDTQYF	TGTGCCAGCAGTGAATATCTGAGCGGTCTAGGAGGCACAGATACGCAGTATTTT
TRBJ2-3	TRBD2	TRBV19	-	CASSIGTSGTDTQYF	TGTGCCAGTAGTATTGGGACTAGCGGCACAGATACGCAGTATTTT
TRBJ1-1	-	TRBV6-5	-	CASSYISGLNTEAFF	TGTGCCAGCAGTTACATATCAGGGTTGAACACTGAAGCTTTCTTT
TRBJ1-4	-	TRBV5-1	-	CASSLYRATNEKLFF	TGCGCCAGCAGCTTGTATCGGGCAACTAATGAAAAACTGTTTTTT
TRBJ2-5	-	TRBV5-1	-	CASSLGSTGETQYF	TGCGCCAGCAGCTTGGGCTCCACGGGGGAGACCCAGTACTTC
TRBJ2-1	-	TRBV28	-	CASSLIQGEQFF	TGTGCCAGCAGTTTAATCCAGGGTGAGCAGTTCTTC
TRBJ2-2	-	TRBV5-4	-	CASSLGLGYTGELFF	TGTGCCAGCAGCTTGGGCCTCGGTTACACCGGGGAGCTGTTTTTT
TRBJ2-3	-	TRBV7-6	-	CASSLDSPLAADTQYF	TGTGCCAGCAGCCTGGACAGCCCCCTGGCCGCAGATACGCAGTATTTT
TRBJ1-6	-	TRBV15	-	CATSRGTENSPLHF	TGTGCCACCAGCAGGGGGACTGAGAATTCACCCCTCCACTTT
TRBJ2-3	-	TRBV11-3	-	CASSLGGSQDTQYF	TGTGCCAGCAGCTTAGGTGGGAGCCAAGATACGCAGTATTTT
TRBJ1-2	-	TRBV28	-	CASSLWITRGYTF	TGTGCCAGCAGTTTATGGATTACGCGTGGCTACACCTTC
TRBJ2-3	TRBD2	TRBV30	-	CAWGGLAGGVDTQYF	TGTGCCTGGGGGGGACTAGCGGGAGGGGTAGATACGCAGTATTTT
TRBJ1-5	TRBD1	TRBV23-1	-	CASSQSKGARQPQHF	TGCGCCAGCAGTCAATCGAAGGGGGCGCGGCAGCCCCAGCATTTT
TRBJ2-5	-	TRBV30	-	CAWSSSETQYF	TGTGCCTGGTCTTCTTCGGAGACCCAGTACTTC
TRBJ2-6	TRBD2	TRBV18	-	CASSPTSGSSGANVLTF	TGTGCCAGCTCACCAACTAGCGGGAGCTCTGGGGCCAACGTCCTGACTTTC
TRBJ1-4	TRBD1	TRBV4-3	-	CASSQGQGWEKLFF	TGCGCCAGCAGCCAGGGACAGGGTTGGGAAAAACTGTTTTTT
TRBJ2-7	-	TRBV5-6	-	CASSLDPRDSYEQYF	TGTGCCAGCAGCTTGGATCCGCGGGATTCCTACGAGCAGTACTTC